The 23 T cell receptor beta chains presented below share a single source sample, sequenced in a study of T cell responses to AZD1222 COVID-19 vaccine. Repertoires were generated with immunoSEQ multiplex PCR, while TCRdb's copy carries only in-frame clones and drops some. The data show around 100,000 clones, 90% seen once. The source was peripheral blood, collected on day 0 of AZD1222 vaccination. Receptors originate from an adult in good health.

The chain recombines TRBV29-1 with TRBJ1-1; TRBD1 might be the D (5 bases). Deletions cut 4 bases from V and 11 bases from J, with 11 bases between. CDR3 length equals 10 residues. CDR1 and CDR2 from the germline V gene are SQVTM and ANQGSEA. CDR3 bases: TGCAGCGTTGCCAGGGCGTTCGCTTTCTTT. Residues: CSVARAFAFF.

The genes are TRBV5-4 and TRBJ2-6; D is undetermined. The V end lost 0 bases, the J end lost 0 bases, and 7 bases lay between the germline ends. This CDR3 is 16 amino acids long. Germline V gene data show CDR1 as SGHNT and CDR2 as YYREEE (reference sequence). CDR3 in amino acids: CASSLGGSSGANVLTF. Written as DNA, the CDR3 is TGTGCCAGCAGCTTGGGAGGCAGCTCTGGGGCCAACGTCCTGACTTTC. The full variable domain, its missing parts supplied by reference TRBV5-4 and TRBJ2-6, is ETGVTQSPTHLIKTRGQQVTLRCSSQSGHNTVSWYQQALGQGPQFIFQYYREEENGRGNFPPRFSGLQFPNYSSELNVNALELDDSALYLCASSLGGSSGANVLTFGAGSRLTVL.

The rearrangement joins TRBV18 to TRBJ1-2; the D gene is possibly TRBD1 (5 bases). This CDR3 comprises 14 residues. The germline gives CDR1 KGHSH, CDR2 LQKENI. V was clipped by 2 bases and J by 2 bases, with 9 bases between them. CDR3 in amino acids: CASSPGRGNYGYTF. The CDR3 DNA reads as TGTGCCAGCTCACCAGGACGGGGGAACTATGGCTACACCTTC.

V gene TRBV30 combines with J gene TRBJ1-3, with D tentatively TRBD1 (5 bases). V lost 3 bases and J lost 0, with 15 bases in between. CDR3 length equals 16 residues. Per the germline V gene, CDR1 is GTSNPN and CDR2 is SVGIG (reference sequence). CDR3 amino acids: CAWSPSRQNSGNTIYF. The CDR3 region has the DNA TGTGCCTGGAGCCCAAGTCGACAGAACTCTGGAAACACCATATATTTT. The variable domain in full, with the rest retrieved from reference TRBV30 and TRBJ1-3, is SQTIHQWPATLVQPVGSPLSLECTVEGTSNPNLYWYRQAAGRGLQLLFYSVGIGQISSEVPQNLSASRPQDRQFILSSKKLLLSDSGFYLCAWSPSRQNSGNTIYFGEGSWLTVV.

The chain has TRBV5-1 and TRBJ1-1, with 7 bases that match TRBD1. The CDR3 consists of 12 residues. Germline CDR1 SGHRS, CDR2 YFSETQ. The V segment lost 4 bases and the J segment 7 bases; nucleotides outside the gene matches: 4. In DNA, the CDR3 is TGCGCCAGCAGCGGCGGGACAGATGAAGCTTTCTTT. Translation gives CASSGGTDEAFF.

The chain combines TRBV5-4 with TRBJ2-2; tentatively, D is TRBD2 (5 bases). The CDR3 runs to 12 residues. Germline loops: CDR1 SGHNT, CDR2 YYREEE (reference sequence). V gave up 9 bases and J gave up 4 bases, with 10 bases separating them. The CDR3 sequence is CAIRGGTGELFF. In DNA form, the CDR3 reads TGTGCCATCCGGGGTGGCACCGGGGAGCTGTTTTTT.

A single count supports this clone. The chain carries TRBV3-1 (or the pseudogene TRBV3-2) and TRBJ1-5; the D gene is possibly TRBD1 (6 bases). Trimming cost V 0 bases and J 4 bases, with 10 bases left between them. Germline CDR1 LGHDT, CDR2 YNNKEL (reference sequence). CDR3 length: 15 amino acids. In nucleotides, the CDR3 is TGTGCCAGCAGCCAAGATCACAGGGAAAATCAGCCCCAGCATTTT. Residues: CASSQDHRENQPQHF.

The chain carries TRBV7-2 and TRBJ2-7, with 9 nucleotides matching TRBD1. The J segment lost 0 bases and the V segment lost 5 bases, leaving 8 bases of the junction unmatched. This CDR3 is 16 amino acids long. Germline V lookup: CDR1 SGHTA, CDR2 FQGNSA. DNA of the CDR3: TGTGCCAGCAGCAAAGACGTGACAGGGGGCTCCTACGAGCAGTACTTC. Translated, it gives CASSKDVTGGSYEQYF.

This chain uses TRBV3-1 (or the pseudogene TRBV3-2) with TRBJ2-3; tentatively, D is TRBD1 (5 bases). CDR1 and CDR2 (germline): LGHDT, YNNKEL (reference sequence). The ends were cut back, 0 bases at V and 4 bases at J, with 14 bases in the middle. This CDR3 is built from 16 residues. The DNA of the CDR3 is TGTGCCAGCAGCCAAGAAGGGCTAGGGGCGTCAGATACGCAGTATTTT. This codes for CASSQEGLGASDTQYF.

The chain combines TRBV7-2 with TRBJ1-6, with D perhaps TRBD1 (6 bases). CDR1 and CDR2 (germline): SGHTA, FQGNSA. Trimming cost V 1 base and J 7 bases, with 11 bases left between them. CDR3 length: 15 residues. The CDR3 is CASSLEGGGNSPLHF. The CDR3 nucleotides read TGTGCCAGCAGCTTAGAAGGGGGAGGGAATTCACCCCTCCACTTT. The full variable domain, its missing parts supplied by reference TRBV7-2 and TRBJ1-6, is GAGVSQSPSNKVTEKGKDVELRCDPISGHTALYWYRQSLGQGLEFLIYFQGNSAPDKSGLPSDRFSAERTGGSVSTLTIQRTQQEDSAVYLCASSLEGGGNSPLHFGNGTRLTVT.

The chain links TRBV7-2 to TRBJ1-3, with TRBD1 as a possible D gene (5 bases). Germline-derived CDR1 and CDR2 are SGHTA and FQGNSA. V lost 3 bases, J lost 0 bases, and 9 bases lay in between. The CDR3 runs to 15 residues. The CDR3 DNA sequence: TGTGCCAGCAGCTTGGGACCGAGCTCTGGAAACACCATATATTTT. Translated: CASSLGPSSGNTIYF. Filled out from reference TRBV7-2 and TRBJ1-3, the complete variable domain reads GAGVSQSPSNKVTEKGKDVELRCDPISGHTALYWYRQSLGQGLEFLIYFQGNSAPDKSGLPSDRFSAERTGGSVSTLTIQRTQQEDSAVYLCASSLGPSSGNTIYFGEGSWLTVV.

V gene TRBV6-5 combines with J gene TRBJ1-5, with 7 bases lining up with TRBD1. Germline values: CDR1 MNHEY, CDR2 SVGAGI. Losses at the gene ends were 5 bases for V and 0 bases for J; bases not matched to a gene: 1. The CDR3 runs to 14 residues. This CDR3 reads CASSRQGSNQPQHF. The CDR3 DNA sequence: TGTGCCAGCAGTCGACAGGGTAGCAATCAGCCCCAGCATTTT.

The chain employs TRBV7-8 and TRBJ1-5; tentatively, D is TRBD1 (5 bases). The V gene lost 6 bases and the J gene lost 1 base, with 7 bases spanning the gap. Per the germline V gene, CDR1 is SGHVS and CDR2 is FQNEAQ. This CDR3 has 13 amino acids. The CDR3 protein is CASSRGSNQPQHF. The CDR3 nucleotides read TGTGCCAGCAGTCGGGGCAGCAATCAGCCCCAGCATTTT.

This clone was seen once. V is TRBV4-2 and J is TRBJ1-2; TRBD1 aligns across 10 bases. CDR1 and CDR2 (germline): LGHNA, YNFKEQ. The CDR3 consists of 16 residues. After removal of 4 bases from V and 4 bases from J, the junction contained 9 bases not matched to a gene. The CDR3 loop is CASSPSGTGEVYGYTF. CDR3 nucleotides: TGTGCCAGCAGCCCGTCCGGGACAGGGGAGGTCTATGGCTACACCTTC.

The genes are TRBV7-9 and TRBJ2-5; TRBD2 agrees at 14 bases. The CDR3 sequence is 18 residues long. Germline V lookup: CDR1 SEHNR, CDR2 FQNEAQ (reference sequence). The J segment lost 3 bases and the V segment lost 4 bases, leaving 10 bases of the junction unmatched. CDR3 protein: CASSYSGTSGGREETQYF. The CDR3 DNA is TGTGCCAGCAGCTACTCCGGGACTAGCGGGGGAAGGGAAGAGACCCAGTACTTC.

The V call is TRBV5-1, the J call TRBJ2-7; D tentatively reads TRBD1 or TRBD2 (5 bases each). The CDR3 totals 17 residues. Deletions cut 3 bases from V and 3 bases from J, with 22 bases between. The germline V gene has CDR1 SGHRS and CDR2 YFSETQ. CDR3 bases: TGCGCCAGCAGCTCTAGTCCCGGGACCCCAGGAGACTACGAGCAGTACTTC. Encoded protein: CASSSSPGTPGDYEQYF.

The chain recombines TRBV5-6 with TRBJ1-2; tentatively, D is TRBD1 (5 bases). The CDR3 is 16 residues long. The V end was cut by 1 base, the J end by 3 bases, with 16 bases between. The germline CDR1 and CDR2 sequences are SGHDT and YYEEEE. The CDR3 nucleotides read TGTGCCAGCAGCTTGTGGGGCGCGGGCACTTACTATGGCTACACCTTC. Protein: CASSLWGAGTYYGYTF.

The rearrangement joins TRBV3-1 (or the pseudogene TRBV3-2) to TRBJ1-2; D is possibly TRBD1 (5 bases). Deletions cut 0 bases from V and 7 bases from J, with 12 bases between. The CDR3 length is 14 residues. Per the germline V gene, CDR1 is LGHDT and CDR2 is YNNKEL (reference sequence). CDR3 sequence (DNA): TGTGCCAGCAGCCAAGATAGATCAGGGTTTGGCTACACCTTC. Encoded protein: CASSQDRSGFGYTF.

V gene TRBV7-3 combines with J gene TRBJ1-1; D may be TRBD1 (5 bases). With 5 bases removed from V and 2 bases from J, the gap between germline ends came to 15 bases. The CDR3 is made up of 15 amino acids. CDR1 is SGHTA, CDR2 FQGTGA, per germline. This CDR3 reads CASSHGATSNTEAFF. CDR3 bases: TGTGCCAGCAGCCATGGGGCGACAAGCAACACTGAAGCTTTCTTT.

This chain links TRBV4-2 with TRBJ1-2; no firm D call. With 4 bases removed from V and 3 bases from J, the gap between germline ends came to 6 bases. CDR1 is LGHNA and CDR2 is YNFKEQ in the germline V gene. This CDR3 region has 12 residues. CDR3 sequence (DNA): TGTGCCAGCAGCCGGGTGGACTATGGCTACACCTTC. This sequence encodes CASSRVDYGYTF.

The chain uses TRBV4-2 and TRBJ2-2, with a weak D call TRBD1 (6 bases). Germline V lookup: CDR1 LGHNA, CDR2 YNFKEQ. Trimming took 3 bases from V and 1 from J, leaving 12 bases between them. The CDR3 covers 16 residues. The CDR3 DNA reads as TGTGCCAGCAGCCATGAACAGGGTCAGAACACCGGGGAGCTGTTTTTT. It is translated as CASSHEQGQNTGELFF.

The gene calls are TRBV6-5 and TRBJ1-2; D remains unclear. This CDR3 is 15 amino acids long. V was shortened by 0 bases and J by 3 bases, with 11 bases between the two germline ends. The V gene's germline CDR1 is MNHEY and CDR2 SVGAGI. CDR3 region: CASSYSLTLDYGYTF. The CDR3 region has the DNA TGTGCCAGCAGTTACTCCTTAACCCTGGACTATGGCTACACCTTC.

V and J are TRBV7-2 and TRBJ2-5, with D possibly being TRBD1 (5 bases). The CDR3 loop spans 13 amino acids. Between the trimmed V and J ends, which lost 4 bases and 5 bases, there was a span of 11 bases. Per the germline V gene, CDR1 is SGHTA and CDR2 is FQGNSA. The CDR3 nucleotides read TGTGCCAGCAGCTCGCAGGGCAGGGAGACCCAGTACTTC. Its protein is CASSSQGRETQYF.